This T cell receptor beta chain was identified during a study of cytomegalovirus exposure and HLA in healthy donors. Study-level results: In an earlier analysis, in approximately 630 donors, most V segments appeared productive either ~87% or ~30% of the time. Solely CMV serostatus was available to characterize immune exposure. A later analysis linked a missense variant in DCLRE1C to the trimming of TCR beta V and J genes.

This clone has only a few counts. The antigen remains unidentified. PCR used 60 Vbeta primers and 13 Jbeta primers. Sequencing used immunoSEQ multiplex PCR; TCRdb keeps in-frame clones, though not all of them. The table records roughly 92,000 clones, about 80% of them present only once. Sequencing was carried out using PBMCs. The sequence was obtained from a man over 45 in good health and CMV-seropositive.

CDR3 in amino acids: CASSPRGTHTDTQYF. CDR3 sequence (DNA): TGCGCCAGCAGCCCGAGAGGCACACACACAGATACGCAGTATTTT. The rearrangement uses TRBV5-1 and TRBJ2-3, with unresolved D. V lost 4 bases, J lost 2 bases, and 14 bases lay in between. This CDR3 spans 15 amino acids. The germline V gene encodes CDR1 SGHRS and CDR2 YFSETQ.